The 30 T cell receptor beta chains given below trace back to one sample, sequenced in a study of blood T cell repertoires in COVID-19 (TCRdb year 2020). Library prep was done by the immunoSEQ multiplex PCR assay. TCRdb provides this immuneACCESS table in a form limited to in-frame rearrangements. Some clones are lacking; in checked studies, under half of them reflect an unresolved V gene, and why the rest are absent is not known. The sample yields approximately 350,000 clones; 80% to 90% were counted once. Around 3% of the sample is held by the ten biggest clonotypes. Sequenced: peripheral blood. All receptors derive from a woman aged 25 to 39 with COVID-19, enrolled during active disease.

The chain has TRBV3-1 (or the pseudogene TRBV3-2) and TRBJ1-1; 11 positions agree with TRBD1. Germline CDR1 LGHDT, CDR2 YNNKEL (reference sequence). The CDR3 runs to 14 residues. The trim removed 3 bases at V and 5 bases at J, leaving 2 bases unmatched. The CDR3 protein is CASSQGQGGTEAFF. The DNA of the CDR3 is TGTGCCAGCAGCCAGGGACAGGGGGGAACTGAAGCTTTCTTT.

V and J are TRBV6-6 and TRBJ1-1; TRBD1 matches at 8 bases. Germline CDR1 reads MNHNY; CDR2 reads SVGAGI (reference sequence). Trimming cost V 5 bases and J 1 base; bases outside gene matches: 6. The CDR3 sequence is 15 residues long. The chain's CDR3 is CASSRQGQGNTEAFF. The CDR3 DNA follows: TGTGCCAGCAGTCGGCAAGGACAGGGGAACACTGAAGCTTTCTTT.

V usage is TRBV3-1 (or the pseudogene TRBV3-2) and J usage is TRBJ2-1; 12 bases align to TRBD2. V shed 1 base and J 9 bases; nucleotides not matched to a gene: 7. CDR1 and CDR2 (germline): LGHDT, YNNKEL (reference sequence). This CDR3 region has 16 residues. The CDR3 DNA sequence: TGTGCCAGCAGCCAAGGGACTAGCGGGGTGGGTGGTGAGCAGTTCTTC. Translation gives CASSQGTSGVGGEQFF.

This clone appeared a single time. The chain's CDR3 is CAIVNRGDSYEQYF. The CDR3 DNA follows: TGTGCCATCGTAAACAGGGGAGATTCCTACGAGCAGTACTTC. This sequence joins TRBV28 and TRBJ2-7; TRBD1 matches at 7 bases. Germline CDR1 is MDHEN and CDR2 is SYDVKM. The CDR3 consists of 14 residues. V lost 10 bases and J lost 1; bases outside the gene matches: 10.

This clone was detected only a few times. The chain joins TRBV5-1 to TRBJ2-1, with TRBD2 identical over 8 bases. The CDR3 spans 13 residues. V was clipped by 7 bases and J by 7 bases; unmatched bases: 7. CDR1 is SGHRS and CDR2 is YFSETQ in the germline V gene. The CDR3 loop reads CASFGTSMNEQFF. In DNA, the CDR3 is TGCGCCAGCTTCGGGACTAGTATGAATGAGCAGTTCTTC.

The V call is TRBV25-1, the J call TRBJ1-6; D perhaps matches TRBD1 (5 bases). The germline gives CDR1 MGHDK, CDR2 SYGVNS. V was cut by 7 bases and J by 2 bases, with 12 bases left in between. The length of the CDR3 is 15 residues. The CDR3 sequence is CASTPGVPYNSPLHF. DNA for the CDR3: TGTGCCAGCACGCCGGGGGTGCCCTATAATTCACCCCTCCACTTT.

The chain joins TRBV9 to TRBJ2-5; D possibly corresponds to TRBD2 (6 bases). Germline CDR1 reads SGDLS; CDR2 reads YYNGEE. Trimming took 4 bases from V and 2 from J, leaving 12 bases between them. CDR3 length: 14 amino acids. CDR3 DNA: TGTGCCAGCAGCCCCCCGGGGGTTCAAGAGACCCAGTACTTC. Protein product: CASSPPGVQETQYF.

This clone was seen more than once but under ten times. V gene TRBV5-4 combines with J gene TRBJ2-3; maybe TRBD2 (6 bases). Germline V gives CDR1 SGHNT, CDR2 YYREEE (reference sequence). This CDR3 is built from 14 residues. Trimming pared 0 bases from V and 5 bases from J, leaving 10 bases between. The CDR3 DNA reads as TGTGCCAGCAGCTTGGTCCCCGGGGGAGATACGCAGTATTTT. It yields the protein CASSLVPGGDTQYF.

The chain links TRBV7-2 to TRBJ1-1, with D tentatively TRBD1 (5 bases). Trimming removed 4 bases from V and 7 bases from J, with 13 bases in between. Germline CDR1 SGHTA, CDR2 FQGNSA. CDR3 length equals 13 residues. This CDR3 reads CASSSGRGVEAFF. CDR3 sequence (DNA): TGTGCCAGCAGCTCCGGGAGGGGAGTTGAAGCTTTCTTT.

The J gene is TRBJ2-5, the V gene TRBV6-5, with D possibly matching TRBD2 (6 bases). Trimming pared 5 bases from V and 5 bases from J, leaving 12 bases between. The germline CDR1 and CDR2 sequences are MNHEY and SVGAGI. The CDR3 covers 13 residues. Here the CDR3 reads CASSRPGGETQYF. The CDR3 DNA follows: TGTGCCAGCAGTCGCCCTGGGGGGGAGACCCAGTACTTC.

This sequence joins TRBV27 and TRBJ2-2; TRBD1 is a possible D gene (6 bases). Trimming left V 6 bases short and J 5 bases short, with 13 bases between. Looked up from germline, CDR1 is MNHEY and CDR2 is SMNVEV (reference sequence). The CDR3 has 14 amino acids. This CDR3 reads CASRLTGGTGELFF. CDR3 coding DNA: TGTGCCAGCAGGCTGACAGGAGGTACCGGGGAGCTGTTTTTT.

The J gene is TRBJ1-5, the V gene TRBV5-5; D unresolved. The V and J ends lost 2 bases and 4 bases respectively, with 10 bases between them. This CDR3 region has 14 residues. The germline CDR1 and CDR2 sequences are SGHKS and YYEKEE (reference sequence). Written as DNA, the CDR3 is TGTGCCAGCAGCTTAAGCGGGTGGAATCAGCCCCAGCATTTT. Its protein is CASSLSGWNQPQHF. The entire variable domain, with the rest obtained from reference TRBV5-5 and TRBJ1-5, is as follows: DAGVTQSPTHLIKTRGQQVTLRCSPISGHKSVSWYQQVLGQGPQFIFQYYEKEERGRGNFPDRFSARQFPNYSSELNVNALLLGDSALYLCASSLSGWNQPQHFGDGTRLSIL.

V usage is TRBV5-6 and J usage is TRBJ2-6; no clear D gene. This CDR3 contains 12 residues. Germline V gene data show CDR1 as SGHDT and CDR2 as YYEEEE. The V and J ends lost 3 bases and 11 bases respectively, with 9 bases between them. CDR3 residues: CASSYHSDVLTF. The CDR3 DNA reads as TGTGCCAGCAGCTATCATTCGGACGTCCTGACTTTC.

This clone was observed a single time. This chain joins TRBV12-3 or TRBV12-4 and TRBJ1-1; the D is unclear. CDR3 length equals 13 residues. The V gene lost 2 bases and the J gene lost 6 bases, with 10 bases spanning the gap. The CDR3 protein is CASSLRGGSEAFF. DNA of the CDR3: TGTGCCAGCAGTTTACGGGGAGGGTCTGAAGCTTTCTTT.

The rearrangement uses TRBV27 and TRBJ2-1; D is possibly TRBD2 (5 bases). The CDR3 length is 13 residues. V dropped 5 bases and J dropped 7 bases, with 12 bases sitting between them. Looked up from germline, CDR1 is MNHEY and CDR2 is SMNVEV (reference sequence). CDR3 nucleotide sequence: TGTGCCAGCAGTGGAAAGAGAGGGAATGAGCAGTTCTTC. Translating gives CASSGKRGNEQFF.

CDR3 DNA sequence: TGTGCCAGCGACACAGGTCCAACCTACGAGCAGTACGTC. Protein product: CASDTGPTYEQYV. V and J are TRBV21-1 and TRBJ2-7; the table calls TRBD1, which could not be checked here. TRBV21-1 is termed a pseudogene. This CDR3 has 13 amino acids.

The chain links TRBV12-3 or TRBV12-4 to TRBJ1-3, with unresolved D. V lost 3 bases and J 4 bases, leaving 7 bases between the germline ends. This CDR3 is 13 amino acids long. DNA for the CDR3: TGTGCCAGCAGTTTTTCTACCGGAAACACCATATATTTT. This gives the protein CASSFSTGNTIYF.

This chain connects TRBV6-5 to TRBJ1-1; 9 bases are shared with TRBD1. With 6 bases clipped from V and 0 bases from J, the junction kept 5 bases outside the gene matches. The CDR3 has 15 amino acids. From germline, CDR1 is MNHEY and CDR2 SVGAGI. The CDR3, as DNA: TGTGCCAGCAGAGATACAGGGGGCTTGAACACTGAAGCTTTCTTT. Its protein is CASRDTGGLNTEAFF.

The rearrangement links TRBV15 to TRBJ1-2; 7 bases are a match to TRBD1. The V gene's germline CDR1 is LNHNV and CDR2 YYDKDF (reference sequence). CDR3 length equals 14 residues. Unmatched junction bases numbered 2, after V lost 1 base and J lost 3 bases. The CDR3 protein is CATSRGDSHYGYTF. CDR3 nucleotides: TGTGCCACCAGCAGAGGGGACAGCCACTATGGCTACACCTTC.

The chain combines TRBV9 with TRBJ2-2; possibly TRBD2 for D (5 bases). This CDR3 has 13 amino acids. In germline, CDR1 is SGDLS, CDR2 YYNGEE. The V and J ends lost 0 bases and 13 bases respectively, with 13 bases between them. The CDR3, as DNA: TGTGCCAGCAGCGTAGTGGACGGGGAAGGGCTGTTTTTT. Amino acid sequence: CASSVVDGEGLFF.

This clone is a singleton in its sample. The chain carries TRBV7-6 and TRBJ1-1; D call uncertain. V lost 1 base and J 11 bases, leaving 14 bases between the germline ends. This CDR3 contains 13 residues. Germline CDR1 and CDR2: SGHVS and FNYEAQ. CDR3 nucleotide sequence: TGTGCCAGCAGCTTAGTTGTGTCAGGCGATGCTTTCTTT. Its protein is CASSLVVSGDAFF.

The chain is built from TRBV19 and TRBJ2-3; unclear D gene. Trimming removed 4 bases at V and 0 bases at J, with 8 bases between. The CDR3 spans 14 residues. Germline values: CDR1 LNHDA, CDR2 SQIVND (reference sequence). CDR3 amino acids: CASSSQISTDTQYF. The CDR3 DNA follows: TGTGCCAGTAGTAGTCAGATTAGCACAGATACGCAGTATTTT.

The rearrangement uses TRBV19 and TRBJ2-2, with a weak D call TRBD1 (6 bases). V lost 9 bases to trimming and J lost 0 bases, with 8 bases between them. CDR1 is LNHDA, CDR2 SQIVND, per germline (reference sequence). This CDR3 has 13 residues. As DNA, the CDR3 is TGTGCCAGCGGGACACCGAACACCGGGGAGCTGTTTTTT. This codes for CASGTPNTGELFF.

A note on this clone: The sample holds other DNA sequences that translate to the same CDR3. The chain links TRBV9 to TRBJ1-1; D may be TRBD1 (6 bases). Germline V gives CDR1 SGDLS, CDR2 YYNGEE. The V end lost 2 bases, the J end lost 1 base, and 9 bases lay between the germline ends. This CDR3 spans 14 amino acids. CDR3 protein: CASSVATGNTEAFF. CDR3 DNA: TGTGCCAGCAGCGTCGCGACAGGGAACACTGAAGCTTTCTTT.

This chain joins TRBV24-1 and TRBJ2-5; tentatively, D is TRBD2 (5 bases). Looked up from germline, CDR1 is KGHDR and CDR2 is SFDVKD. The CDR3 consists of 12 residues. Trimming shortened V by 7 bases and J by 4 bases, and 9 bases separated the two germline ends. The CDR3 protein is CATSGVGETQYF. Here the CDR3 DNA reads TGTGCCACCAGCGGGGTAGGAGAGACCCAGTACTTC.

The J gene is TRBJ2-1, the V gene TRBV5-1; 10 positions match TRBD1. Germline V gene data show CDR1 as SGHRS and CDR2 as YFSETQ. The CDR3 covers 18 residues. V was clipped by 4 bases and J by 8 bases; unmatched bases: 18. CDR3 bases: TGCGCCAGCAGCGCCTGGGGGACAGGGGTATTCGGTAGGGATGAGCAGTTCTTC. It encodes CASSAWGTGVFGRDEQFF. Full variable domain (rest looked up from reference TRBV5-1 and TRBJ2-1): KAGVTQTPRYLIKTRGQQVTLSCSPISGHRSVSWYQQTPGQGLQFLFEYFSETQRNKGNFPGRFSGRQFSNSRSEMNVSTLELGDSALYLCASSAWGTGVFGRDEQFFGPGTRLTVL.

This sequence joins TRBV2 and TRBJ2-2, with 11 positions matching TRBD1. Germline values: CDR1 SNHLY, CDR2 FYNNEI. J lost 6 bases, V lost 8 bases, and 8 bases had no gene match. The CDR3 runs 15 residues. In nucleotides, the CDR3 is TGTGCCAGCGAGGACAGGGGGCTTTCCGCCGGGGAGCTGTTTTTT. This gives the protein CASEDRGLSAGELFF.

The chain carries TRBV15 and TRBJ1-2; D might be TRBD1 (5 bases). Germline CDR1 reads LNHNV; CDR2 reads YYDKDF (reference sequence). V dropped 0 bases and J dropped 6 bases, with 8 bases sitting between them. The CDR3 is 13 amino acids. The CDR3 DNA reads TGTGCCACCAGCAGAGAGGGGCAGAATGGCTACACCTTC. Its protein is CATSREGQNGYTF.

The chain couples TRBV27 to TRBJ2-3; D possibly corresponds to TRBD2 (6 bases). This CDR3 comprises 15 residues. V lost 5 bases, J lost 4 bases, and 16 bases lay in between. Germline V gives CDR1 MNHEY, CDR2 SMNVEV (reference sequence). The DNA of the CDR3 is TGTGCCAGCAGTGGGGGACTCAAGGGCCCAGATACGCAGTATTTT. Its protein product is CASSGGLKGPDTQYF.

In its sample, this clone was seen a few times. The chain employs TRBV11-2 and TRBJ2-1; 8 positions match TRBD2. The trim removed 5 bases at V and 10 bases at J, leaving 7 bases unmatched. The germline V gene has CDR1 SGHAT and CDR2 FQNNGV. The CDR3 loop spans 13 amino acids. CDR3 nucleotides: TGTGCCAGCAGCCAGAGTCCGGGGGGGGAGCAGTTCTTC. It encodes CASSQSPGGEQFF.